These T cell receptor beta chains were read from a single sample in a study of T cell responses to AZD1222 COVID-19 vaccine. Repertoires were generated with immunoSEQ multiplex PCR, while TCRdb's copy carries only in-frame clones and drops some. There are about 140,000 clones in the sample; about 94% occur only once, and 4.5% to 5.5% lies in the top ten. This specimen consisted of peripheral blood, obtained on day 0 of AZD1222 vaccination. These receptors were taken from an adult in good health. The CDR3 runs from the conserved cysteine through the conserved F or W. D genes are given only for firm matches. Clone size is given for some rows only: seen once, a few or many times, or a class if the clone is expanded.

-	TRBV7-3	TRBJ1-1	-	TGTGCCAGCAGCCAGCAGAGCGGGTTGAACACTGAAGCTTTCTTT	CASSQQSGLNTEAFF
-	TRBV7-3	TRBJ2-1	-	TGTGCCAGCAGTGAAGGACTAAACAATGAGCAGTTCTTC	CASSEGLNNEQFF
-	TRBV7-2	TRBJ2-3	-	TGTGCCAGCAGCCAAGGACTAAACACAGATACGCAGTATTTT	CASSQGLNTDTQYF
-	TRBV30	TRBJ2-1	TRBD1	TGTGCCTGGAGTGAGACAGGGGGTCCGCAGTTCTTC	CAWSETGGPQFF
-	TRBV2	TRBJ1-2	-	TGTGCCAGCAACGACAGTCCTTCTAACTATGGCTACACCTTC	CASNDSPSNYGYTF
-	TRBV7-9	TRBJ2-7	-	TGTGCCAGCAGCTTAGTGCCCTTAGGAGGAGGAAGGAACGAGCAGTACTTC	CASSLVPLGGGRNEQYF
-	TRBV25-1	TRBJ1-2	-	TGTGCCAGCAGTGACCCTCTTCCGGGGAGAGATGGCTACACCTTC	CASSDPLPGRDGYTF
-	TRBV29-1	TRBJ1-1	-	TGCAGCGTTGCAGGGGTTCCCACTGAAGCTTTCTTT	CSVAGVPTEAFF
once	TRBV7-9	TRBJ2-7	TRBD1	TGTGCCAGCAGCGTGACAGGGAAGCAGTACTTC	CASSVTGKQYF
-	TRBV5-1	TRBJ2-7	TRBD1	TGCGCCAGCAGCTCGGGACAGGGGAACAGAAACGAGCAGTACTTC	CASSSGQGNRNEQYF
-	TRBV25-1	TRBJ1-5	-	TGTGCCAGCAGTGTCCGGGGAGGCAATCAGCCCCAGCATTTT	CASSVRGGNQPQHF
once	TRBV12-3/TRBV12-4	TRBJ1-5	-	TGTGCCAGCAGTTTAAAGGTCGAGCAGCCCCAGCATTTT	CASSLKVEQPQHF
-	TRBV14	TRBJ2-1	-	TGTGCCAGCAGCCAACGTGGGGGGCCTTCCTACAATGAGCAGTTCTTC	CASSQRGGPSYNEQFF
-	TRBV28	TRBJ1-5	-	TGTGCCAGCAGTTCTCCCTTAAGGTTTAGCAATCAGCCCCAGCATTTT	CASSSPLRFSNQPQHF
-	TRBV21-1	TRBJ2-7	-	TGTGCCAGCAGCAAAGCACGACTAGCGGGAGAGTACGAGCAGTACTTC	CASSKARLAGEYEQYF
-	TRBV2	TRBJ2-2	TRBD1	TGTGCCAGCAGTGAATCCTTGGACAGGGGGCGAACCGGGGAGCTGTTTTTT	CASSESLDRGRTGELFF
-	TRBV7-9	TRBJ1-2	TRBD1	TGTGCCAGCAGCCCGACAGGGGCTGGCTACACCTTC	CASSPTGAGYTF
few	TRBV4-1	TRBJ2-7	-	TGCGCCAGCAGCCAAGATCAGGGTTACGAGCAGTACTTC	CASSQDQGYEQYF
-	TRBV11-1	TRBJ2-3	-	TGTGCCAGCAGAGCCAGCGGGACAGATACGCAGTATTTT	CASRASGTDTQYF
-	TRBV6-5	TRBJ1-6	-	TGTGCCAGCAGTTCCGGGGACTTCTATAATTCACCCCTCCACTTT	CASSSGDFYNSPLHF
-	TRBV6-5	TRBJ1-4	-	TGTGCCAGCAGTTATAAGAAAGGGAGTGAAAAACTGTTTTTT	CASSYKKGSEKLFF
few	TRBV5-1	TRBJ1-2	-	TGCGCCAGCAGCTTAGAGGCGGTGGTAGGGGGCTACACCTTC	CASSLEAVVGGYTF
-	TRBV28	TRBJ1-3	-	TGTGCCAGCAGTACCTCGGCGGCAGGGGAAAGTGGAAACACCATATATTTT	CASSTSAAGESGNTIYF
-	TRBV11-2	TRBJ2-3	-	TGTGCCAGCAGCTCCTCTAGCACAGATACGCAGTATTTT	CASSSSSTDTQYF
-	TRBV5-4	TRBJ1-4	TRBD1	TGTGCCAGCAGCCGGGACAGAGATAATGAAAAACTGTTTTTT	CASSRDRDNEKLFF
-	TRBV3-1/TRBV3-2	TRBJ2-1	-	TGTGCCAGCAGCCAAGAGCTACCGAGTCCCTATCCCCCTGCTCTCTACAATGAGCAGTTCTTC	CASSQELPSPYPPALYNEQFF